These 16 T cell receptor beta chains were sequenced from one sample in a study of spatial heterogeneity in lung cancer. Whole-study results and caveats: Counts that tracked tumor mutation counts were those of expanded intratumoral alpha and beta TCRs.

Indicated time point: sample taken at primary tumor resection. TCRdb reprocessed the 5' RACE reads with MiXCR, giving one entry per CDR3 protein. The data contain over 8,500 distinct CDR3 sequences, around 15% of them singletons. The antigens these receptors bind are not known. Sequences were derived from lung tumor tissue, sampled at surgery. The receptors derive from a male donor with early-stage non-small cell lung cancer.

In its sample, this clonotype is medium-sized. As an off-target read in a library built for alpha chains, this beta chain has a frequency of little significance. This chain links TRBV5-1 with TRBJ1-4; the D gene is possibly TRBD1 (5 bases). Trimming left V 2 bases short and J 3 bases short, with 8 bases between. The CDR3 sequence is 14 residues long. Germline CDR1 SGHRS, CDR2 YFSETQ. CDR3 region: CASSFGGANEKLFF. CDR3 bases: TGCGCCAGCAGCTTTGGAGGGGCTAATGAAAAACTGTTTTTT.

This clonotype was detected many times. Since it is a stray read in a library aimed at alpha chains, this beta chain has a size that is not meaningful. The V and J genes are TRBV24-1 and TRBJ2-1; 10 bases fit TRBD2. The CDR3 length is 15 residues. The ends lost 1 base at V and 9 bases at J; junction bases unmatched: 5. Germline V lookup: CDR1 KGHDR, CDR2 SFDVKD. The CDR3 region has the DNA TGTGCCACCAGTGATTTACTAGCGGGGCCCGGTGAGCAGTTCTTC. Its protein is CATSDLLAGPGEQFF.

As for this clonotype: Within a library made for alpha chains, this beta chain is off target, and its count is uninformative. The rearrangement links TRBV6-1 to TRBJ2-3; 8 positions match TRBD2. The trim removed 6 bases at V and 6 bases at J, leaving 11 bases unmatched. The CDR3 contains 15 residues. Per the germline V gene, CDR1 is MNHNS and CDR2 is SASEGT. The CDR3 nucleotides are TGTGCCAGCAGCCTCCGGGAGGGGGGCGTGGATACGCAGTATTTT. Translating it yields CASSLREGGVDTQYF.

This clonotype was counted many times. This beta chain slipped into a library made for alpha chains as a stray read, so its size is not meaningful. The chain recombines TRBV18 with TRBJ2-2; no clear D. V was trimmed by 2 bases and J by 0 bases, leaving 7 bases between them. Germline CDR1 is KGHSH and CDR2 is LQKENI. The CDR3 runs to 15 residues. The CDR3 nucleotides are TGTGCCAGCTCACCAGTCACAGCGAACACCGGGGAGCTGTTTTTT. It codes for CASSPVTANTGELFF.

This clonotype was counted at least ten times. A library made for alpha chains picked up this beta chain off target, so its size means little. The rearrangement joins TRBV5-6 to TRBJ2-3; 12 positions agree with TRBD2. Germline V gene data show CDR1 as SGHDT and CDR2 as YYEEEE. J gave up 3 bases and V 0 bases, and 2 bases lay outside the gene matches. CDR3 length: 16 residues. CDR3 loop: CASSLGTSGITDTQYF. The CDR3 coding sequence is TGTGCCAGCAGCTTGGGGACTAGCGGGATAACAGATACGCAGTATTTT.

This clonotype appeared many times. With the library built for alpha chains, this beta chain is off target and its frequency is not meaningful. The J gene is TRBJ2-4, the V gene TRBV4-1; 9 nucleotides align to TRBD1. The junction had 3 bases not matched to a gene; V was cut back by 3 bases and J by 6 bases. The CDR3 is 14 amino acids. Germline loops: CDR1 MGHRA, CDR2 YSYEKL. The CDR3 sequence: CASSQGGQGNIQYF. The CDR3 DNA follows: TGCGCCAGCAGCCAGGGGGGACAGGGAAACATTCAGTACTTC.

This clonotype was seen at least ten times. The library was prepared for alpha chains; this beta chain is a stray read, so its frequency means little. The chain links TRBV29-1 to TRBJ1-1; no firm D call. V lost 6 bases, J lost 5 bases, and 16 bases lay in between. The CDR3 is 13 residues long. From germline, CDR1 is SQVTM and CDR2 ANQGSEA. The CDR3 nucleotides are TGCAGCGTAGTGGTGGCCGATAAGACTGAAGCTTTCTTT. Its protein product is CSVVVADKTEAFF.

By sample fraction, this clonotype is medium-sized. Being off target in a library aimed at alpha chains, this beta chain has a size of little meaning. The chain uses TRBV27 and TRBJ2-2; D gene unclear. The V and J ends lost 5 bases and 4 bases respectively, with 11 bases between them. The CDR3 loop spans 14 amino acids. Germline values: CDR1 MNHEY, CDR2 SMNVEV (reference sequence). The CDR3 DNA reads as TGTGCCAGCAGTCTCCTATTGGGCACCGGGGAGCTGTTTTTT. Encoded protein: CASSLLLGTGELFF.

At least ten counts were recorded for this clonotype. This beta chain slipped into a library made for alpha chains as a stray read, so its size is not meaningful. The chain carries TRBV28 and TRBJ2-7; a weak D match, TRBD1 (6 bases). CDR1 MDHEN and CDR2 SYDVKM come from the germline V gene. The CDR3 length is 14 residues. The germline V and J ends were trimmed by 7 bases and 2 bases, with 15 bases remaining between them. The CDR3 sequence: CASIRQDSAYEQYF. The DNA for the CDR3 is TGTGCCAGCATACGACAGGATTCGGCCTACGAGCAGTACTTC.

Many counts were recorded for this clonotype. This beta chain is an unintended read in a library built for alpha chains; its size means little. The V and J genes are TRBV4-2 and TRBJ1-1; D remains unclear. The V end was cut by 0 bases, the J end by 7 bases, with 12 bases between. CDR1 LGHNA and CDR2 YNFKEQ come from the germline V gene. The CDR3 sequence is 14 residues long. CDR3 in DNA: TGTGCCAGCAGCCAAGAAACGCAGATTATTGAAGCTTTCTTT. It translates to CASSQETQIIEAFF.

This clonotype was observed at least ten times. This beta chain is off target for a library built for alpha chains, so its abundance means little. The rearrangement links TRBV12-3 or TRBV12-4 to TRBJ1-1; D unresolved. The V gene lost 5 bases and the J gene lost 1 base, with 14 bases spanning the gap. There are 15 residues in the CDR3. CDR3 loop: CASSPPHWPNTEAFF. CDR3 DNA sequence: TGTGCCAGCAGTCCCCCCCATTGGCCGAACACTGAAGCTTTCTTT.

This clonotype has at least ten counts. The size of this beta chain means little, since it is a stray read in a library made for alpha chains. This chain joins TRBV7-2 and TRBJ2-7, with D possibly matching TRBD2 (6 bases). V was clipped by 2 bases and J by 3 bases, with 8 bases between them. CDR3 length equals 13 residues. From germline, CDR1 is SGHTA and CDR2 FQGNSA. CDR3 DNA: TGTGCCAGCAGCTTAACGGGAGTCTACGAGCAGTACTTC. Translation gives CASSLTGVYEQYF.

This clonotype was seen repeatedly, ten times or more. This beta chain turned up in a library designed for alpha chains; as an off-target read, its abundance says little. This chain links TRBV11-3 with TRBJ2-3; D is unclear. V was pared by 0 bases and J by 0 bases, with 7 bases between. The CDR3 is 15 amino acids. Germline V lookup: CDR1 SGHNT, CDR2 YENEEA. This chain's CDR3 is CASSLDSASTDTQYF. CDR3 sequence (DNA): TGTGCCAGCAGCTTAGATTCGGCTAGCACAGATACGCAGTATTTT.

This clonotype was recorded many times. This beta chain is a stray read from a library made for alpha chains; its abundance is not meaningful. This sequence joins TRBV30 and TRBJ1-1, with D perhaps TRBD1 (5 bases). CDR1 is GTSNPN, CDR2 SVGIG, per germline (reference sequence). This CDR3 comprises 14 residues. Trimming took off 3 bases at V and 1 base at J, with 12 bases between the two ends. The CDR3 sequence: CAWSLGGSNTEAFF. DNA of the CDR3: TGTGCCTGGAGCCTGGGGGGATCGAACACTGAAGCTTTCTTT.

This clonotype was observed many times. As an off-target read in a library built for alpha chains, this beta chain has a frequency of little significance. The CDR3 coding sequence is TGTGCCAGCAGCTTAGCGGCTAGCGGGTCCCAAGGGGGCACAGATACGCAGTATTTT. It specifies CASSLAASGSQGGTDTQYF. The chain recombines TRBV7-2 with TRBJ2-3; TRBD2 matches 8 bases. In germline, CDR1 is SGHTA, CDR2 FQGNSA. Losses at the gene ends were 0 bases for V and 1 base for J; bases not matched to a gene: 12. The CDR3 contains 19 residues.

This clonotype was seen at least ten times. This beta chain is off target for a library built for alpha chains, so its abundance means little. The CDR3 nucleotides read TGTGCCAGCAGCCAAGATTTCGGTGACTACGAGCAGTACTTC. Translation gives CASSQDFGDYEQYF. This sequence joins TRBV3-1 and TRBJ2-7; D is ambiguous. The CDR3 loop spans 14 amino acids. V gave up 0 bases and J gave up 3 bases, with 9 bases separating them. Germline CDR1 and CDR2: LGHDT and YNNKEL (reference sequence).